Shown below are 16 T cell receptor beta chains from a single sample sequenced in a study of blood T cell repertoires in COVID-19. This table comes from immunoSEQ multiplex PCR, and its TCRdb copy is limited to in-frame clones, with some not included. The sample records about 350,000 clones, about 88% being singletons. Specimen: PBMCs or T cells enriched from blood (not recorded which). The source is a woman in her 30s who had been exposed to COVID-19.

V usage is TRBV30 and J usage is TRBJ2-7; D might be TRBD1 (5 bases). The CDR3 runs 12 residues. The V and J ends lost 4 bases and 0 bases respectively, with 7 bases between them. Germline-derived CDR1 and CDR2 are GTSNPN and SVGIG (reference sequence). The CDR3 sequence is CAWTTDSYEQYF. CDR3 DNA: TGTGCCTGGACGACAGACTCCTACGAGCAGTACTTC.

The chain recombines TRBV3-1 (or the pseudogene TRBV3-2) with TRBJ1-4; D gene unclear. There are 16 residues in the CDR3. The V end was cut by 0 bases, the J end by 3 bases, with 11 bases between. Germline CDR1 is LGHDT and CDR2 is YNNKEL (reference sequence). Here the CDR3 DNA reads TGTGCCAGCAGCCAAGATAGGGAGTCCCCTAATGAAAAACTGTTTTTT. Amino acid sequence: CASSQDRESPNEKLFF.

This clone was seen a single time. The rearrangement links TRBV27 to TRBJ1-2; 12 bases fit TRBD1. The V gene's germline CDR1 is MNHEY and CDR2 SMNVEV (reference sequence). The CDR3 runs 15 residues. Germline trimming cut 6 bases from V and 1 base from J; bases unmatched to any gene: 3. This CDR3 reads CASRGQGALNYGYTF. For the CDR3, the DNA is TGTGCCAGCAGGGGACAGGGGGCGCTTAACTATGGCTACACCTTC.

This chain links TRBV11-2 with TRBJ2-7; tentatively, D is TRBD1 (5 bases). The germline V and J ends were trimmed by 3 bases and 2 bases, with 8 bases remaining between them. The germline CDR1 and CDR2 sequences are SGHAT and FQNNGV. The CDR3 runs to 13 residues. CDR3 DNA: TGTGCCAGCAGCTTCGGCAGGGCCTACGAGCAGTACTTC. Amino acids: CASSFGRAYEQYF.

The chain carries TRBV10-3 and TRBJ2-1; 7 bases are shared with TRBD2. This CDR3 spans 17 amino acids. Germline CDR1 is ENHRY and CDR2 is SYGVKD. V shed 6 bases and J 0 bases; nucleotides not matched to a gene: 11. The CDR3 sequence: CAISLTSSGSSYNEQFF. CDR3 nucleotide sequence: TGTGCCATCAGCCTGACCTCTAGCGGTAGCTCCTACAATGAGCAGTTCTTC.

V is TRBV30 and J is TRBJ2-5; TRBD2 matches 7 bases. J gave up 6 bases and V 4 bases, and 11 bases lay outside the gene matches. The CDR3 runs to 14 residues. Germline CDR1 GTSNPN, CDR2 SVGIG (reference sequence). The CDR3: CAWTQGGRGKTQYF. For the CDR3, the DNA is TGTGCCTGGACCCAAGGCGGGAGAGGGAAGACCCAGTACTTC.

V is TRBV24-1 and J is TRBJ2-7, with TRBD2 identical over 9 bases. The CDR3 runs to 15 residues. CDR1 KGHDR and CDR2 SFDVKD come from the germline V gene. Trimming took 2 bases from V and 5 from J; bases not matched to a gene: 6. As DNA, the CDR3 is TGTGCCACCAGTGATTCGGGACTAGCTGCAGACGAGCAGTACTTC. The encoded protein is CATSDSGLAADEQYF.

The sample holds one count of this clone. DNA of the CDR3: TGTGCCAGCAGCCGTATCCCCGGGGAGCTGTTTTTT. As protein: CASSRIPGELFF. V gene TRBV7-3 combines with J gene TRBJ2-2; D gene uncertain. V was clipped by 5 bases and J by 6 bases, with 7 bases between them. This CDR3 contains 12 residues. Germline CDR1 is SGHTA and CDR2 is FQGTGA.

V usage is TRBV7-8 and J usage is TRBJ1-2; 7 nucleotides align to TRBD1. This CDR3 is 15 amino acids long. J gave up 3 bases and V 7 bases, and 11 bases lay outside the gene matches. Germline assignment: CDR1 SGHVS and CDR2 FQNEAQ. DNA of the CDR3: TGTGCCAGCACCCCTGGGACAGCGAGGGACTATGGCTACACCTTC. Its protein is CASTPGTARDYGYTF.

The chain uses TRBV15 and TRBJ2-2; a possible D gene is TRBD2 (6 bases). CDR1 is LNHNV, CDR2 YYDKDF, per germline (reference sequence). Trimming shortened V by 0 bases and J by 5 bases, and 16 bases separated the two germline ends. The CDR3 has 17 residues. The CDR3 DNA sequence: TGTGCCACCAGCAGAGATCTGGACGGGAGTGGGACCGGGGAGCTGTTTTTT. Its protein is CATSRDLDGSGTGELFF.

The chain has TRBV6-2 or TRBV6-3 and TRBJ1-3; D is possibly TRBD1 (6 bases). The germline gives CDR1 MNHEY, CDR2 SVGEGT. Trimming removed 6 bases from V and 0 bases from J, with 21 bases in between. This CDR3 region has 18 residues. The CDR3 bases are TGTGCCAGCAGCGATAGGGGGTATGAGAAACACTCTGGAAACACCATATATTTT. Residues: CASSDRGYEKHSGNTIYF.

The chain carries TRBV3-1 (or the pseudogene TRBV3-2) and TRBJ1-1; D is ambiguous. Trimming took off 4 bases at V and 4 bases at J, with 4 bases between the two ends. The CDR3 has 11 amino acids. Per the germline V gene, CDR1 is LGHDT and CDR2 is YNNKEL (reference sequence). The CDR3 spells CASSLATEAFF. The CDR3 DNA is TGTGCCAGCAGCCTGGCCACTGAAGCTTTCTTT.

CDR3 region: CAWSRETAGGETQYF. Written as DNA, the CDR3 is TGTGCCTGGAGTAGGGAGACGGCAGGCGGAGAGACCCAGTACTTC. The chain has TRBV30 and TRBJ2-5; possibly TRBD2 for D (5 bases). V lost 2 bases to trimming and J lost 4 bases, with 17 bases between them. CDR1 GTSNPN and CDR2 SVGIG come from the germline V gene (reference sequence). The CDR3 runs to 15 residues.

This sequence joins TRBV5-4 and TRBJ2-7; 11 bases match TRBD2. The germline V gene encodes CDR1 SGHNT and CDR2 YYREEE (reference sequence). This CDR3 region has 17 residues. V shed 0 bases and J 2 bases; nucleotides not matched to a gene: 7. Here the CDR3 reads CASSLEASGRTPYEQYF. The CDR3 DNA follows: TGTGCCAGCAGCTTGGAGGCTAGCGGGAGGACCCCCTACGAGCAGTACTTC.

About this clone itself: At one of its ends the junction is not consistent with the germline gene, which may arise from a read error. The chain joins TRBV12-3 or TRBV12-4 to TRBJ2-7; possible D gene TRBD1, 8 bases. The CDR3 covers 12 residues. The CDR3 spells CASSLRGGQENF. The DNA for the CDR3 is TGTGCCAGCAGTTTGAGGGGGGGACAGGAAAATTTC.

The V and J genes are TRBV18 and TRBJ2-5; D unclear. The CDR3 is 12 residues long. Germline V gives CDR1 KGHSH, CDR2 LQKENI. V lost 2 bases, J lost 4 bases, and 5 bases lay in between. The CDR3 DNA follows: TGTGCCAGCTCACCAAATATAGAGACCCAGTACTTC. This gives the protein CASSPNIETQYF.